Given below is one T cell receptor beta chain in context. This CDR3 is 16 amino acids long. Trimming took 7 bases from V and 2 from J; bases not matched to a gene: 7. Germline V gene data show CDR1 as MNHNY and CDR2 as SVGAGI (reference sequence). Source study methods: Estimated nucleated cell counts came from reference gene primer amplification. Some clones are missing from TCRdb's copy, which holds only in-frame ones; the method was immunoSEQ multiplex PCR. The V and J calls and clone size are taken from that table; D and trimming were inferred from the DNA. The profile covers under 200,000 clones, with over 70% appearing a single time and roughly 2.8% taken by the ten largest. This entry is derived from a study of blood T cell repertoires in COVID-19. Across the study: Researchers got acute and convalescent COVID-19 samples from the United States, Italy and Spain. PBMCs, B-cell-depleted T cells, or T cells were the source of the cDNA or gDNA that made up the material.

This TCR was recovered from a woman aged 55-69 years with acute or convalescent COVID-19. The chain is built from TRBV6-6 and TRBJ1-5; 11 nucleotides match TRBD1. Source material: peripheral blood. CDR3 in amino acids: CASTPGQGDRNQPQHF. The CDR3 DNA reads as TGTGCCAGCACACCGGGACAGGGGGATCGCAATCAGCCCCAGCATTTT.